These T cell receptor beta chains were read from a single sample in a study of control samples from healthy donors and cancer patients. TCRdb's copy holds only in-frame clones and misses some; the assay was immunoSEQ multiplex PCR. The sample includes roughly 200,000 clones, about 95% seen only once; the top ten take approximately 1.6%. Sequencing input: blood. The receptors here all came from a man aged 45-65 years in good health. Both conserved end residues are part of each CDR3. Fields, in order: D gene, V gene, clone size, J gene, CDR3 protein, CDR3 DNA. A D gene is named only where the DNA matches it firmly. A row's size may be missing; if present it is once, few, many or a size class.

TRBD2	TRBV4-3	-	TRBJ2-7	CASSQFTSGLTYEQYF	TGCGCCAGCAGCCAATTTACTAGCGGGCTAACCTACGAGCAGTACTTC
TRBD1	TRBV2	-	TRBJ1-6	CASSGRDRGMSSYNSPLHF	TGTGCCAGCAGTGGTAGGGACAGGGGAATGAGCTCCTATAATTCACCCCTCCACTTT
TRBD1	TRBV7-8	-	TRBJ1-2	CASTQDGLPRWGQGVYGYTF	TGTGCCAGCACCCAAGACGGCCTCCCCCGATGGGGACAGGGCGTCTATGGCTACACCTTC
-	TRBV18	-	TRBJ1-1	CASSPGNTEAFF	TGTGCCAGCTCACCTGGGAACACTGAAGCTTTCTTT
-	TRBV6-7	-	TRBJ1-1	CASSFSTEASEHTEAFF	TGTGCCAGCAGTTTTTCTACAGAGGCTTCTGAACACACTGAAGCTTTCTTT
-	TRBV15	-	TRBJ2-3	CATSREGGAPSTDTQYF	TGTGCCACCAGCAGAGAGGGGGGAGCCCCGAGCACAGATACGCAGTATTTT
TRBD1	TRBV11-1	-	TRBJ1-1	CASSSGTALKTEAFF	TGTGCCAGCAGCTCCGGGACAGCCTTGAAAACTGAAGCTTTCTTT
-	TRBV6-1	-	TRBJ1-5	CASSGSGGGSNQPQHF	TGTGCCAGCAGTGGCTCGGGCGGGGGGAGCAATCAGCCCCAGCATTTT
-	TRBV20-1	-	TRBJ1-4	CSSTDNEKLFF	TGCAGTTCGACTGACAATGAAAAACTGTTTTTT
TRBD2	TRBV5-1	-	TRBJ2-1	CASSLEGLAGYNEQFF	TGCGCCAGCAGCTTGGAGGGACTAGCGGGGTACAATGAGCAGTTCTTC
-	TRBV19	once	TRBJ2-5	CASSIGGQETQYF	TGTGCCAGTAGTATAGGGGGCCAAGAGACCCAGTACTTC
TRBD1	TRBV6-6	-	TRBJ1-2	CASITGQGYHGYTF	TGTGCCAGCATTACCGGACAGGGTTATCATGGCTACACCTTC
TRBD1	TRBV28	-	TRBJ1-4	CASGTGLGEKLFF	TGTGCCAGTGGGACAGGGCTAGGTGAAAAACTGTTTTTT
-	TRBV6-4	-	TRBJ1-6	CASSSGLGSPLHF	TGTGCCAGCAGTTCAGGGTTGGGATCACCCCTCCACTTT
-	TRBV6-5	-	TRBJ1-2	CASSLRDLTGNYGYTF	TGTGCCAGCAGTTTAAGGGACCTTACTGGGAACTATGGCTACACCTTC
TRBD1	TRBV11-1	-	TRBJ1-6	CASSMDRGGNSPLHF	TGTGCCAGCAGCATGGACAGGGGCGGCAATTCACCCCTCCACTTT
TRBD1	TRBV30	-	TRBJ1-2	CAWSRDRVGYTF	TGTGCCTGGTCCCGGGACAGGGTCGGCTACACCTTC
-	TRBV6-6	-	TRBJ1-5	CASSYSHQPQHF	TGTGCCAGCAGTTACTCTCATCAGCCCCAGCATTTT
-	TRBV4-2	-	TRBJ2-5	CASSQRVSGETQYF	TGTGCCAGCAGCCAACGGGTCTCGGGGGAGACCCAGTACTTC
-	TRBV7-2	-	TRBJ1-3	CASNFPSGNTIYF	TGTGCCAGCAATTTCCCCTCTGGAAACACCATATATTTT
-	TRBV5-5	once	TRBJ1-5	CASSLDAGAWQPQHF	TGTGCCAGCAGCTTGGATGCTGGTGCGTGGCAGCCCCAGCATTTT
-	TRBV28	-	TRBJ2-3	CASTSQGRTNTQYF	TGTGCCAGCACCAGCCAGGGGCGCACGAATACGCAGTATTTT
-	TRBV6-5	-	TRBJ1-5	CASRGGQPQHF	TGTGCCAGCAGGGGTGGGCAGCCCCAGCATTTT
-	TRBV6-5	-	TRBJ2-2	CASSLMEEGELFF	TGTGCCAGCAGTTTGATGGAGGAAGGGGAGCTGTTTTTT
TRBD1	TRBV18	-	TRBJ2-7	CASSHTDRVRPYEQYF	TGTGCCAGCTCACACACGGACAGGGTAAGGCCCTACGAGCAGTACTTC
TRBD2	TRBV20-1	-	TRBJ2-1	CSASPPGTSDEQFF	TGCAGTGCTAGTCCCCCCGGGACTAGCGATGAGCAGTTCTTC
TRBD2	TRBV3-1/TRBV3-2	once	TRBJ2-5	CASGGGNQETQYF	TGTGCCAGCGGCGGGGGGAACCAAGAGACCCAGTACTTC
-	TRBV2	-	TRBJ1-1	CASSQLNTEAFF	TGTGCCAGCAGTCAATTGAACACTGAAGCTTTCTTT
-	TRBV4-2	-	TRBJ1-5	CASSQGPRDQPQHF	TGTGCCAGCAGCCAAGGTCCTCGGGATCAGCCCCAGCATTTT
-	TRBV28	-	TRBJ1-1	CASSLNGYNLRGTEAFF	TGTGCCAGCAGTCTAAATGGTTATAATCTTAGAGGCACTGAAGCTTTCTTT
-	TRBV28	-	TRBJ1-1	CASSPLSGTRNTEAFF	TGTGCCAGCAGTCCTCTTTCCGGGACAAGAAACACTGAAGCTTTCTTT
-	TRBV28	-	TRBJ1-2	CASSETLESYGYTF	TGTGCCAGCAGCGAAACCCTAGAGAGCTATGGCTACACCTTC
-	TRBV7-9	-	TRBJ1-2	CASSLPGQYYGYTF	TGTGCCAGCAGTTTACCAGGACAGTACTATGGCTACACCTTC
TRBD1	TRBV29-1	-	TRBJ2-7	CSVLVGGLNEQYF	TGCAGCGTCCTGGTAGGGGGCTTGAACGAGCAGTACTTC
-	TRBV5-1	once	TRBJ2-3	CASSFGGHTDTQYF	TGCGCCAGCAGCTTCGGGGGGCATACAGATACGCAGTATTTT
-	TRBV9	-	TRBJ2-3	CASSVADTQYF	TGTGCCAGCAGCGTAGCAGATACGCAGTATTTT